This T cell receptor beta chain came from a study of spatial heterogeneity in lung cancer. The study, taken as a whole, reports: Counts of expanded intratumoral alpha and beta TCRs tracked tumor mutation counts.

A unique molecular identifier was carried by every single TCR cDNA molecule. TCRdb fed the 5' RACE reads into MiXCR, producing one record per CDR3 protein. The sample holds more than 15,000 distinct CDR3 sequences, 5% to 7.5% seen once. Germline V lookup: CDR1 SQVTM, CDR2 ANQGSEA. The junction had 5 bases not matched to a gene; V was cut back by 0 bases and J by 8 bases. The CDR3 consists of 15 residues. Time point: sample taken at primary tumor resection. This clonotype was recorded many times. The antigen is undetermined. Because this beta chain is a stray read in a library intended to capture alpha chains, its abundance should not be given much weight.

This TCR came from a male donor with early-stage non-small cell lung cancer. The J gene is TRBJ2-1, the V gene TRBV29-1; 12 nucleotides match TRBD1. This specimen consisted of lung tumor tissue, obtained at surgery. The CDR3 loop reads CSVEEPGTGGHEQFF. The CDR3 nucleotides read TGCAGCGTTGAAGAGCCTGGGACAGGGGGCCATGAGCAGTTCTTC.